Listed below are T cell receptor beta chains from one sample, sequenced in a study of T cells after yellow fever vaccination. TCRdb analysed the 5' RACE reads with MiXCR anew, one entry per CDR3 protein. The sample comprises some 99,000 distinct CDR3 sequences, under 6.5% of which are singletons, and 35% to 45% rests with the top ten. The sample here was CD8+ T cells sorted from PBMCs, taken 10 days after the yellow fever booster vaccination. These receptor sequences come from a man younger than 30 who received the YFV17D yellow fever vaccine. Each CDR3 is given with its conserved first and last residue.

V gene	J gene	CDR3 protein
TRBV6-5	TRBJ1-4	CASSYSTGPPGEKLFF
TRBV9	TRBJ2-1	CASSAPGLLYNEQFF
TRBV4-3	TRBJ1-2	CASSPQGAAGYTF
TRBV7-9	TRBJ2-3	CASSFGHFPSTDTQYF
TRBV7-2	TRBJ1-6	CASSLSLSPLHF
TRBV7-8	TRBJ2-1	CASSQEPPGGPYNEQFF
TRBV6-4	TRBJ2-3	CASSDGQGGADTQYF
TRBV3-1	TRBJ2-7	CASSPFPGYYEQYF
TRBV4-1	TRBJ1-1	CASSPKGLQGNTEAFF
TRBV3-1	TRBJ2-7	CASSPYTGTVSYEQYF
TRBV5-6	TRBJ2-5	CASSFSGLPKETQYF
TRBV13	TRBJ2-7	CASSFLTAGEQYF
TRBV27	TRBJ2-7	CASSFGTLTYEQYF
TRBV19	TRBJ1-4	CASSLGTGGGYEKLFF
TRBV7-2	TRBJ1-5	CASSWQGQPQHF
TRBV4-1	TRBJ2-1	CASSRRGTHNEQFF
TRBV30	TRBJ1-5	CAWGPGGQGPQHF
TRBV15	TRBJ1-1	CATSSDGRPFEAFF
TRBV29-1	TRBJ1-1	CSVTMNTEAFF
TRBV29-1	TRBJ2-3	CSVDFGTDTQYF
TRBV7-9	TRBJ1-2	CASSFLRGDGYTF
TRBV5-6	TRBJ2-2	CASSLKLENTGELFF
TRBV4-1	TRBJ2-3	CASSPGSPSTDTQYF
TRBV20-1	TRBJ1-4	CSAGTATNEKLFF
TRBV4-3	TRBJ2-1	CASSPGGPEPHEQFF
TRBV15	TRBJ2-7	CATSRDLGQANYYEQYF
TRBV7-3	TRBJ1-3	CASSLRTGGSGNTIYF
TRBV4-3	TRBJ2-3	CASSQERGGQRTSRAQYF
TRBV15	TRBJ1-5	CATSRDRRGSEPQHF
TRBV7-9	TRBJ2-2	CASSLAWELFF
TRBV21-1	TRBJ2-5	CASSSGLAGGEQETQYF
TRBV12-3/TRBV12-4	TRBJ1-2	CASSLVAGGFDGYTF
TRBV20-1	TRBJ1-2	CSARDRDRGNYGYTF
TRBV5-1	TRBJ2-6	CASSSPREAAFLYPSGANVLTF
TRBV3-1	TRBJ2-4	CASSQVGQGRWLAKNIQYF
TRBV10-2	TRBJ2-2	CASSENPGELFF
TRBV5-1	TRBJ1-3	CASSSGTGSGNTIYF
TRBV29-1	TRBJ2-2	CSVEDWQGYTGELFF
TRBV7-6	TRBJ2-1	CASSLSLQSSYNEQFF
TRBV9	TRBJ1-6	CASSREGVGNSPLHF
TRBV14	TRBJ2-1	CASSQTTQGLYNEQFF
TRBV19	TRBJ1-1	CASSSVGSDTEAFF
TRBV3-1	TRBJ1-2	CASSRTDYGYTF
TRBV19	TRBJ2-5	CASSRLAGTETQYF
TRBV4-1	TRBJ1-3	CASSQNPGKGSGNTIYF
TRBV12-3/TRBV12-4	TRBJ1-3	CASSLGTVTIYF
TRBV20-1	TRBJ2-2	CSARDLDTGELFF
TRBV18	TRBJ1-4	CASSSQGARANEKLFF
TRBV12-3/TRBV12-4	TRBJ2-5	CASRPSRGWETQYF